This T cell receptor (beta chain) was obtained from a study of T cell changes during pregnancy in multiple sclerosis. After removal of 3 bases from V and 6 bases from J, the junction contained 9 bases not matched to a gene. This CDR3 has 17 residues. CDR1 is SGHRS, CDR2 YFSETQ, per germline. Produced via immunoSEQ multiplex PCR; TCRdb's table is partial and in-frame only. The sample includes approximately 100,000 clones, about 91% of them seen just once. The sequence derives from a female donor with multiple sclerosis, enrolled in a pregnancy study. V gene TRBV5-1 combines with J gene TRBJ2-1; 13 bases are shared with TRBD2. The source was peripheral blood, collected in the second trimester of pregnancy. The CDR3 sequence is CASSSQTSGRSGNEQFF. The CDR3 nucleotides are TGCGCCAGCAGCTCCCAGACTAGCGGGAGGAGCGGCAATGAGCAGTTCTTC.